This entry lists 30 T cell receptor beta chains sequenced from one sample in a study of regulatory T cells in long-lasting Graves disease. As to time point: newly diagnosed GD, antithyroid drugs for less than 3 months. Preparation of the TCR library used RNA extracted from PBMCs. iRepertoire HTBI primers and Arm-PCR of CDR3 regions built TCR beta libraries. A single record per CDR3 protein comes from TCRdb applying MiXCR to the multiplex PCR reads. The sample yields some 340,000 distinct CDR3 sequences, approximately 12% seen once. In addition, the sample was reused for a study of T cells in Graves' hyperthyroidism and ophthalmopathy.

This specimen was peripheral blood mononuclear cells (PBMCs), taken at new diagnosis, from a patient treated with antithyroid drugs. All receptors derive from a woman under 30 with Graves disease.

This clonotype was detected many times. This rearrangement joins TRBV28 to TRBJ2-1, with D uncertain. This CDR3 comprises 16 residues. Germline V CDR1 and CDR2: MDHEN, SYDVKM. The V and J ends lost 5 bases and 0 bases respectively, with 14 bases between them. The CDR3 DNA is TGTGCCAGCAGTCCCCTGGACGCAATCTCCTACAATGAGCAGTTCTTC. Its protein is CASSPLDAISYNEQFF.

This chain uses TRBV6-1 with TRBJ1-2; D not resolved. The CDR3 runs to 12 residues. Germline-derived CDR1 and CDR2 are MNHNS and SASEGT. Between the trimmed V and J ends, which lost 1 base and 8 bases, there was a span of 8 bases. The CDR3 region has the DNA TGTGCCAGCAGTGAAGGGACCTGGGGCTACACCTTC. This codes for CASSEGTWGYTF.

This clonotype was recorded many times. The gene calls are TRBV6-2 or TRBV6-3 and TRBJ2-1; 7 bases fit TRBD2. Per germline, CDR1 MNHEY and CDR2 SVGEGT. V dropped 5 bases and J dropped 0; count of bases not matched to a gene: 13. This CDR3 region has 18 residues. The CDR3: CASSVDLLGGSSYNEQFF. CDR3 bases: TGTGCCAGCAGTGTCGACCTGCTGGGCGGGAGCTCCTACAATGAGCAGTTCTTC.

Concerning this clonotype: This may come from a read error, since a much larger clone is one base off. The chain is built from TRBV5-1 and TRBJ2-5; TRBD2 aligns across 8 bases. This CDR3 spans 13 amino acids. Germline CDR1 reads SGHRS; CDR2 reads YFSETQ. Here the CDR3 DNA reads TGCGCCAGCAGCACAGCGGGAGAAGAGATCCAGTACTTC. This codes for CASSTAGEEIQYF.

This clonotype appeared many times. V is TRBV7-2 and J is TRBJ2-7; TRBD2 might be the D (7 bases). The CDR3 totals 13 residues. Germline V CDR1 and CDR2: SGHTA, FQGNSA. Deletions cut 6 bases from V and 3 bases from J, with 12 bases between. CDR3 in DNA: TGTGCCAGCAGTTTGGGGGGGCTCTACGAGCAGTACTTC. Translation gives CASSLGGLYEQYF.

This clonotype showed up many times. This rearrangement joins TRBV2 to TRBJ2-5, with TRBD1 identical over 7 bases. The V segment lost 7 bases and the J segment 2 bases; nucleotides outside the gene matches: 10. The CDR3 totals 15 residues. The germline CDR1 and CDR2 sequences are SNHLY and FYNNEI. This CDR3 is CASTGQGRGQETQYF. In DNA form, the CDR3 reads TGTGCCAGCACCGGTCAGGGCAGGGGGCAAGAGACCCAGTACTTC.

This clonotype occurred once. Germline and junction disagree at one end, which may indicate a read error. V gene TRBV28 combines with J gene TRBJ2-1; no reliable D call. This CDR3 spans 16 amino acids. In germline, CDR1 is MDHEN, CDR2 SYDVKM. CDR3: CASSQSQLSSYNEQFF. The CDR3 coding sequence is TGCGCCAGCAGCCAATCCCAACTAAGCTCCTACAATGAGCAGTTCTTC.

This clonotype has at least ten counts. The rearrangement links TRBV15 to TRBJ1-5; 7 nucleotides agree with TRBD1. CDR1 and CDR2 (germline): LNHNV, YYDKDF (reference sequence). V gave up 0 bases and J gave up 7 bases; unmatched junction bases: 6. The CDR3 contains 15 residues. The CDR3: CATSRDRGGGQPQHF. The CDR3 DNA is TGTGCCACCAGCAGAGATCGAGGGGGCGGGCAGCCCCAGCATTTT.

This clonotype was detected a few times. The chain uses TRBV20-1 and TRBJ2-1; D is undetermined. The CDR3 is 12 residues long. V was clipped by 6 bases and J by 6 bases, with 12 bases between them. CDR1 and CDR2 from the germline V gene are DFQATT and SNEGSKA (reference sequence). The CDR3 loop reads CSAPRPGNEQFF. CDR3 in DNA: TGCAGTGCCCCCCGGCCGGGCAATGAGCAGTTCTTC.

At least ten counts were recorded for this clonotype. The rearrangement links TRBV11-2 to TRBJ1-5; no clear D. Trimming took off 2 bases at V and 3 bases at J, with 8 bases between the two ends. The CDR3 loop spans 14 amino acids. The germline gives CDR1 SGHAT, CDR2 FQNNGV. CDR3 sequence reads: CASSLNRINQPQHF. The CDR3 nucleotides read TGTGCCAGCAGCTTAAACCGGATCAATCAGCCCCAGCATTTT.

This clonotype was counted many times. The V and J genes are TRBV7-2 and TRBJ2-1; 8 bases fit TRBD1. The CDR3 is 16 amino acids. The junction had 6 bases not matched to a gene; V was cut back by 1 base and J by 4 bases. Germline V CDR1 and CDR2: SGHTA, FQGNSA. The CDR3 nucleotides read TGTGCCAGCAGCTTAGGGACAGGGAATCCGTACAATGAGCAGTTCTTC. Protein: CASSLGTGNPYNEQFF.

Many counts were recorded for this clonotype. The V gene is TRBV6-2 or TRBV6-3, the J gene TRBJ2-7; D unresolved. The V gene lost 5 bases and the J gene lost 3 bases, with 17 bases spanning the gap. Germline CDR1 is MNHEY and CDR2 is SVGEGT. CDR3 length: 15 residues. CDR3 in amino acids: CASSEGAPQLYEQYF. CDR3 nucleotide sequence: TGTGCCAGCAGTGAAGGAGCGCCACAACTCTACGAGCAGTACTTC.

This clonotype came up many times. V and J are TRBV6-1 and TRBJ1-1; D is perhaps TRBD1 (6 bases). The CDR3 consists of 16 residues. Deletions cut 10 bases from V and 2 bases from J, with 23 bases between. Germline CDR1 and CDR2: MNHNS and SASEGT. CDR3: CATTQIDRFYNTEAFF. CDR3 bases: TGTGCCACAACCCAGATCGACAGGTTCTACAACACTGAAGCTTTCTTT.

This clonotype was seen ten or more times. The rearrangement uses TRBV2 and TRBJ1-2, with D possibly TRBD1 on 5 matching bases. Germline V lookup: CDR1 SNHLY, CDR2 FYNNEI. Trimming removed 7 bases at V and 4 bases at J, with 13 bases between. CDR3 length equals 13 residues. Here the CDR3 DNA reads TGTGCCAGCAAAGGCAGGGTTTTCTATGGCTACACCTTC. Encoded protein: CASKGRVFYGYTF. Using reference TRBV2 and TRBJ1-2 for the parts outside the CDR3, the full variable domain is EPEVTQTPSHQVTQMGQEVILRCVPISNHLYFYWYRQILGQKVEFLVSFYNNEISEKSEIFDDQFSVERPDGSNFTLKIRSTKLEDSAMYFCASKGRVFYGYTFGSGTRLTVV.

This chain connects TRBV7-2 to TRBJ2-1, with D possibly called TRBD1 or TRBD2 (6 bases each). Per germline, CDR1 SGHTA and CDR2 FQGNSA. Trimming removed 2 bases at V and 6 bases at J, with 14 bases between. The CDR3 is made up of 15 amino acids. The CDR3 nucleotides are TGTGCCAGCAGCTTAAATGGGGGGCCGGGCAATGAGCAGTTCTTC. Translation gives CASSLNGGPGNEQFF.

There are many counts of this clonotype. The V call is TRBV28, the J call TRBJ2-5, with D maybe TRBD1 (6 bases). Trimming took off 3 bases at V and 5 bases at J, with 13 bases between the two ends. The germline V gene encodes CDR1 MDHEN and CDR2 SYDVKM. The CDR3 totals 14 residues. The DNA for the CDR3 is TGTGCCAGCAGTTTGAGGGGGACCCCTGAGACCCAGTACTTC. Its protein product is CASSLRGTPETQYF.

This clonotype has a count of ten or more. The chain employs TRBV11-2 and TRBJ2-7; 11 bases match TRBD1. The germline V gene encodes CDR1 SGHAT and CDR2 FQNNGV. The J segment lost 0 bases and the V segment lost 3 bases, leaving 10 bases of the junction unmatched. The CDR3 length is 18 residues. Here the CDR3 DNA reads TGTGCCAGCAGCTTCAGGACGGGGACAGGGGGATTCTCCTACGAGCAGTACTTC. The encoded protein is CASSFRTGTGGFSYEQYF.

At least ten counts were recorded for this clonotype. V is TRBV11-3 and J is TRBJ1-1; 8 bases fit TRBD1. Losses at the gene ends were 4 bases for V and 0 bases for J; bases not matched to a gene: 4. The CDR3 totals 15 residues. Germline lookup yields CDR1 SGHNT and CDR2 YENEEA. CDR3 coding DNA: TGTGCCAGCAGCTCCGGACAGGGATTGAACACTGAAGCTTTCTTT. Protein: CASSSGQGLNTEAFF.

This chain connects TRBV28 to TRBJ2-7; D is tentatively TRBD1 or TRBD2 (5 bases each). This CDR3 contains 16 residues. From germline, CDR1 is MDHEN and CDR2 SYDVKM. Trimming pared 5 bases from V and 1 base from J, leaving 18 bases between. CDR3 DNA sequence: TGTGCCAGCAGTCCCCCCGGGGCTAGGCCTTCCTACGAGCAGTACTTC. Its protein is CASSPPGARPSYEQYF.

The sample holds a few counts of this clonotype. V gene TRBV4-1 combines with J gene TRBJ2-7, with TRBD1 as a possible D gene (5 bases). This CDR3 spans 15 amino acids. With 5 bases removed from V and 2 bases from J, the gap between germline ends came to 16 bases. Looked up from germline, CDR1 is MGHRA and CDR2 is YSYEKL. This CDR3 is CASSTSAGWPYEQYF. The CDR3 DNA follows: TGCGCCAGCAGCACTTCGGCAGGGTGGCCCTACGAGCAGTACTTC.

This clonotype has a single count. The junction shows a germline mismatch at one end, possibly a read error. The V gene is TRBV5-1, the J gene TRBJ2-3; D is ambiguous. This CDR3 spans 15 amino acids. CDR1 and CDR2 from the germline V gene are SGHRS and YFSETQ. The CDR3 DNA reads as TGTGCCAGCAGCTTTGGCGTTTTGGGAACAGATACGCAGTATTTT. Protein: CASSFGVLGTDTQYF.

This clonotype was detected many times. The V gene is TRBV27, the J gene TRBJ1-1; D gene uncertain. The V gene's germline CDR1 is MNHEY and CDR2 SMNVEV (reference sequence). The CDR3 runs to 14 residues. Trimming stripped 3 bases from V and 6 bases from J, with 14 bases between. The CDR3 bases are TGTGCCAGCAGTTTTCCCGAACCAGGATCTGAAGCTTTCTTT. This sequence encodes CASSFPEPGSEAFF.

This clonotype has at least ten counts. The rearrangement links TRBV6-5 to TRBJ2-7; D may correspond to TRBD1 or TRBD2 (5 bases each). V was cut by 4 bases and J by 3 bases, with 13 bases left in between. Germline V CDR1 and CDR2: MNHEY, SVGAGI. CDR3 size: 14 residues. CDR3: CASSFLAGSYEQYV. The CDR3 DNA is TGTGCCAGCAGTTTTCTTGCAGGGAGCTACGAGCAGTACGTC.

As for this clonotype: A much larger clonotype is one base distant, so this may be a read error. This chain connects TRBV6-2 or TRBV6-3 to TRBJ1-4; D gene ambiguous. V was cut by 0 bases and J by 12 bases, with 14 bases left in between. The CDR3 runs to 14 residues. Germline V gives CDR1 MNHEY, CDR2 SVGEGT. CDR3 nucleotide sequence: TGTGCCAGCAGTTACTCAGGTCGTGGGGAAGAACTGTTTTTT. As protein: CASSYSGRGEELFF.

The table lists this clonotype with many counts. The chain joins TRBV7-9 to TRBJ1-2; D is ambiguous. This CDR3 has 17 residues. Trimming removed 0 bases at V and 8 bases at J, with 22 bases between. The V gene's germline CDR1 is SEHNR and CDR2 FQNEAQ (reference sequence). The CDR3 loop is CASSLAQAKLFRWGYTF. Written as DNA, the CDR3 is TGTGCCAGCAGCTTAGCCCAGGCCAAGCTATTCCGTTGGGGCTACACCTTC.

This clonotype has a count of ten or more. This chain joins TRBV12-3 or TRBV12-4 and TRBJ2-1; 9 bases agree with TRBD2. The CDR3 length is 15 residues. Trimming at V came to 6 bases and at J to 7 bases, leaving 10 bases not matched to a gene. The CDR3 bases are TGTGCCAGCAGCCCTTTGCGGGGGGGCAATAATGAGCAGTTCTTC. This translates into CASSPLRGGNNEQFF.

This clonotype was found a few times. V and J are TRBV7-3 and TRBJ1-4; possibly TRBD1 for D (6 bases). V shed 3 bases and J shed 5 bases, with 16 bases lying between them. From germline, CDR1 is SGHTA and CDR2 FQGTGA. CDR3 length equals 16 residues. CDR3 region: CASSFPVGAGNEKLFF. In DNA form, the CDR3 reads TGTGCCAGCAGCTTCCCAGTGGGGGCCGGGAATGAAAAACTGTTTTTT.

This clonotype was seen at least ten times. The rearrangement joins TRBV6-9 to TRBJ2-7; unclear D gene. The CDR3 contains 14 residues. Germline loops: CDR1 MNHGY, CDR2 SVAAGI. Trimming removed 3 bases at V and 1 base at J, with 10 bases between. CDR3 sequence: CASSYAGSSYEQYV. In DNA form, the CDR3 reads TGTGCCAGCAGTTACGCAGGCAGTTCCTACGAGCAGTACGTC.

Many counts were recorded for this clonotype. This chain joins TRBV3-1 and TRBJ2-5; maybe TRBD2 (6 bases). The CDR3 length is 15 residues. The V end lost 2 bases, the J end lost 5 bases, and 15 bases lay between the germline ends. Germline CDR1 is LGHDT and CDR2 is YNNKEL (reference sequence). The CDR3 bases are TGTGCCAGCAGCCAACAAATTGGAGGGATGGAGACCCAGTACTTC. Its translation: CASSQQIGGMETQYF.

This clonotype was picked up a small number of times. This chain connects TRBV4-1 to TRBJ1-6, with D possibly TRBD1 on 5 matching bases. Germline CDR1 reads MGHRA; CDR2 reads YSYEKL. CDR3 length: 16 amino acids. The ends were cut back, 3 bases at V and 7 bases at J, with 16 bases in the middle. The CDR3 nucleotides read TGCGCCAGCAGCCACCAAGGGGCCTCGGGAAATTCACCCCTCCACTTT. Translating gives CASSHQGASGNSPLHF.